This T cell receptor beta chain was documented in a study of human T cells and chemical hapten exposure (dated by TCRdb to about 2021). The study in broad terms: For sensitization, 2% DPC in acetone was applied to an approximately 2 cm by approximately 2 cm area of upper inner arm skin. Patients additionally received weekly therapeutic DPC doses to the scalp throughout the roughly 24-week study period. Patch testing was performed on the upper back with Finn chambers containing 0.01% DPC, and the patch tests were scored after 6 days according to International Contact Dermatitis Research Group standards. Most of the patients in the cohort were female, and the cohort covered alopecia areata with under or over 50% scalp involvement, alopecia totalis and alopecia universalis. The libraries were sequenced as a pool, and the TCR yield per sample differed mostly because of small variations in library volumes within the pool. Peripheral blood TCR repertoire changes were tracked in vivo in alopecia patients during primary and secondary sensitization to the hapten diphenylcyclopropenone (DPC). Blood was sampled from patients pre-sensitization (week 0) and at 2, 6 and about 24 weeks after DPC sensitization. Blood for TCR sequencing was provided by twenty-nine alopecia patients at one to four time points (pre-sensitization, 2, 6 and 24 weeks). What the study reported, not specific to this receptor: After repeated subsampling, changes were observed in the strength of the expansion versus patch-test correlation and in the threshold at which the correlation became significant. DPC sensitization did not change the number of TCRs with a frequency above 1 in 1000, and there was no evidence of changes in global repertoire structure. Alopecia, a presumed autoimmune disease, was present in all patients, so the immune response of the patients might differ from that of healthy individuals. Expanded TCRs formed significantly more large CDR3 similarity clusters than pre-sensitization or healthy control sets, consistent with antigen-driven responses. A positive correlation was found between the number of PT1 expanded TCRs and patch test score, with significance reached at thresholds 8, 16 and 32 but not 4.

Taken with the paper, the label for time point translates to: patch test 2, 6 weeks after DPC sensitization. This sample's treatment or condition label indicates: therapeutic diphenylcyclopropenone sensitization with weekly scalp DPC. At each patch-test visit, blood was drawn before the patch test was applied. Patients were eligible if aged 18 to 70, diagnosed with alopecia and judged suitable for DPC therapy, and pregnant patients were excluded. Total RNA was extracted from unfractionated whole blood collected in Tempus Blood RNA tubes. Libraries came from RACE. Sequencing used a NextSeq 500. During library preparation, unique molecular identifiers were attached to individual cDNA molecules so that TCRs could be counted quantitatively and reproducibly. Each blood RNA sample was used to sequence both TCR alpha and TCR beta chains. Turning to the authors' computational methods: Samples had a median of roughly 91,000 TCRs, with a range from about 23,224 to 750,000. The Decombinator software suite was used to annotate V, J and CDR3 in the TCR reads. For PS versus PT1 abundance plots, all samples were subsampled to the same number of TCRs (28,000). TCRs were defined as expanded if absent before sensitization and observed at least eight times at the 2-week time point. TCRdb reanalyzed the raw reads on its own, using fastp at Q25 for trimming and MiXCR for clone calling, and kept in-frame beta chains. Rows merge per CDR3 protein into single entries with the most common DNA and genes. Clone size and V and J calls follow TCRdb, not the original study. The table for this sample lists around 99,000 distinct CDR3 sequences; approximately 9.9% of them were counted only once. The ten most abundant clones make up under 2.5% of the sample.

This clonotype was found a few times. Its cognate antigen has yet to be identified. No base quality information exists; no much larger clone differs at one position. The sequence came from a man in his forties with alopecia areata. Some clones in this sample may be carry-over from other donors' samples. The sample in question was whole blood, obtained in connection with sensitization to the hapten diphenylcyclopropenone (DPC).

The CDR3 protein is CASSVEGQGEVGYTF. The nucleotide sequence reads TGTGCCAGCAGCGTAGAGGGGCAGGGGGAGGTAGGCTACACCTTC. The sequence links TRBV9 to TRBJ1-2; 7 central nucleotides agree with TRBD1. The germline V gene yields SGDLS for CDR1 and YYNGEE for CDR2. Trimmed from V: 0 bases; trimmed from J: 8 bases; junction bases lacking a gene match: 10. The CDR3 holds 15 amino acids from the cysteine to the phenylalanine. Left in the record is the CDR3 DNA by itself, 45 bases read in frame from the first base. The full variable domain, with segments outside the CDR3 supplied by the reference TRBV9 and TRBJ1-2 proteins, appears as DSGVTQTPKHLITATGQRVTLRCSPRSGDLSVYWYQQSLDQGLQFLIQYYNGEERAKGNILERFSAQQFPDLHSELNLSSLELGDSALYFCASSVEGQGEVGYTFGSGTRLTVV.